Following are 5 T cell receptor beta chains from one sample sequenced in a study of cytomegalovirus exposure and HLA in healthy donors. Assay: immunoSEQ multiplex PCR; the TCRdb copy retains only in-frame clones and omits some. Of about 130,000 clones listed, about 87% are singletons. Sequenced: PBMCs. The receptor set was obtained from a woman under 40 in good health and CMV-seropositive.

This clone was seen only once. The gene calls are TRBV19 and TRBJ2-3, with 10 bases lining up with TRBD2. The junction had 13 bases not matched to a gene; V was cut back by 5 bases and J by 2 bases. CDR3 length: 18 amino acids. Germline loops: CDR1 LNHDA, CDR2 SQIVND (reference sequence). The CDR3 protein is CASSYAGVAGGVTDTQYF. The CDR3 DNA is TGTGCCAGTAGTTACGCCGGGGTAGCGGGGGGCGTCACAGATACGCAGTATTTT.

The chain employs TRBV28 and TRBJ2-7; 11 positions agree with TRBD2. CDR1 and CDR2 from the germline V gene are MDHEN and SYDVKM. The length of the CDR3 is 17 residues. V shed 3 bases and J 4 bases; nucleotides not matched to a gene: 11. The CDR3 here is CASSLGLAAPRGYEQYF. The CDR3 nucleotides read TGTGCCAGCAGTTTGGGACTAGCGGCTCCCCGGGGATACGAGCAGTACTTC. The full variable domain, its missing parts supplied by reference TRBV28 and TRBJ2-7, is DVKVTQSSRYLVKRTGEKVFLECVQDMDHENMFWYRQDPGLGLRLIYFSYDVKMKEKGDIPEGYSVSREKKERFSLILESASTNQTSMYLCASSLGLAAPRGYEQYFGPGTRLTVT.

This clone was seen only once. CDR3 region: CASSKGQYNEQFF. In DNA form, the CDR3 reads TGTGCCAGCAGTAAGGGACAGTACAATGAGCAGTTCTTC. The rearrangement links TRBV6-4 to TRBJ2-1, with 7 nucleotides matching TRBD1. V was clipped by 5 bases and J by 4 bases; unmatched bases: 2. Germline lookup yields CDR1 MRHNA and CDR2 SNTAGT. The CDR3 extends over 13 amino acids.

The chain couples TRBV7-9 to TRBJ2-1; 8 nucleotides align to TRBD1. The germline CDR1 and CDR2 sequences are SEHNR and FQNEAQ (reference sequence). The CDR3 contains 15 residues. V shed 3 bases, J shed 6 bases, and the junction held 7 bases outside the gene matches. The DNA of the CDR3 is TGTGCCAGCAGCTTTCCGGGACAGGACATCAATGAGCAGTTCTTC. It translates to CASSFPGQDINEQFF.

The CDR3 loop is CASSEAGGVVEQYF. As DNA, the CDR3 is TGTGCCAGCAGTGAAGCTGGAGGGGTAGTCGAGCAGTACTTC. The V call is TRBV6-1, the J call TRBJ2-7; tentatively, D is TRBD2 (6 bases). With 0 bases removed from V and 6 bases from J, the gap between germline ends came to 12 bases. This CDR3 has 14 residues. CDR1 is MNHNS and CDR2 is SASEGT in the germline V gene.